This T cell receptor beta chain appears in the sequencing data of a study of cytomegalovirus exposure and HLA in healthy donors. The PCR ran on 60 Vbeta and 13 Jbeta primers. In the authors' methods: An analysis performed later counted 81 million or so unique TCR beta chains (around 10 million of them shared). Sequencing used immunoSEQ multiplex PCR; TCRdb keeps in-frame clones, though not all of them. The DNA was the basis for D and trimming; V, J and clone size are from that table. This sample has fewer than 150,000 clones; 60% to 85% occur once, and the top ten carry 2.5% to 3%. The count of this clone is one. Other DNA sequences from this sample encode an identical CDR3 as well. The CDR3 is 13 residues long. Germline CDR1 GTSNPN, CDR2 SVGIG (reference sequence). V lost 2 bases to trimming and J lost 4 bases; unmatched junction nucleotides: 1.

Sequenced: PBMCs. This sequence joins TRBV30 and TRBJ1-5; 8 bases are shared with TRBD1. This clonotype was obtained from a male donor in good health and CMV-seronegative. The chain's CDR3 is CAWSTGGNQPQHF. CDR3 sequence (DNA): TGTGCCTGGAGTACAGGGGGGAATCAGCCCCAGCATTTT.